This TCR beta chain was sequenced during a study of identifying expanded T cells in peripheral blood. Findings and caveats of the study: Across healthy donors, higher total template counts meant significantly greater approximately two-week count variance. Differentially abundant clones: about 1.2 between replicates, about 16 at roughly 15 days, approximately 18 at four.

Comments on this clone: The target antigen is unknown.

This CDR3 region has 13 residues. V lost 7 bases, J lost 2 bases, and 11 bases lay in between. Germline CDR1 is MDHEN and CDR2 is SYDVKM. Assay: immunoSEQ multiplex PCR; the TCRdb copy retains only in-frame clones and omits some. The sample shows under 70,000 clones, around 87% of them seen only once. Healthy donors had no documented immune events, such as infections, while sampled. The origin of this receptor is a person aged 18 to 75 in good health. The sample consisted of blood. The chain links TRBV28 to TRBJ1-2, with D unresolved. CDR3 sequence (DNA): TGTGCCAGCACTCTAAGCGGGAACTATGGCTACACCTTC. Translating gives CASTLSGNYGYTF.